Listed below are T cell receptor beta chains from one sample, sequenced in a study of cytomegalovirus exposure and HLA in healthy donors. Some clones are missing from TCRdb's copy, which holds only in-frame ones; the method was immunoSEQ multiplex PCR. The table includes 55,000 to 70,000 clones, 90% to 95% detected once. Source material: PBMCs. All receptors derive from a man between 18 and 29 years old in good health and CMV-seronegative. CDR3s include the opening cysteine and the closing phenylalanine or tryptophan. Each record gives: D gene, clone size, J gene, V gene, CDR3 DNA, CDR3 protein. D genes are given only for firm matches. Rows give clone size only sometimes, using once, few, many, or a class for an expanded clone.

-,-,TRBJ2-3,TRBV7-2,TGTGCCAGCAGCTTAGGATTCGGGACTCCTAGCACAGATACGCAGTATTTT,CASSLGFGTPSTDTQYF
TRBD1,once,TRBJ2-5,TRBV7-2,TGTGCCAGCAGCTTAGCGTGGACAGGGGCTCTAGTAGAGACCCAGTACTTC,CASSLAWTGALVETQYF
-,few,TRBJ1-5,TRBV6-6,TGTGCCAGCAGCCCCGGAGGCCAGCCCCAGCATTTT,CASSPGGQPQHF
TRBD1,-,TRBJ1-1,TRBV7-3,TGTGCCAGCAGCTTAGCAGGACAGGGGGCAAACACTGAAGCTTTCTTT,CASSLAGQGANTEAFF
-,-,TRBJ2-5,TRBV2,TGTGCCAGCGCCCCCCCCGATCGGAGCCAAGAGACCCAGTACTTC,CASAPPDRSQETQYF
-,-,TRBJ1-3,TRBV4-3,TGCGCCAGCAGCCAAATAGGAAACACCATATATTTT,CASSQIGNTIYF
TRBD1,-,TRBJ2-3,TRBV30,TGTGCCTGGAGTGTAGTGGGCAGGGGGCGGACAGATACGCAGTATTTT,CAWSVVGRGRTDTQYF
TRBD1,-,TRBJ1-3,TRBV6-5,TGTGCCAGCAGTTACTCGACGACAGGGACGGGAAACACCATATATTTT,CASSYSTTGTGNTIYF
-,-,TRBJ2-3,TRBV18,TGTGCCAGCGGGCCGGGAGATGGAAGCACAGATACGCAGTATTTT,CASGPGDGSTDTQYF
TRBD2,-,TRBJ2-7,TRBV4-3,TGCGCCAGCAGCCAAGCGGGGGGATGGTACGAGCAGTACTTC,CASSQAGGWYEQYF
TRBD2,few,TRBJ2-3,TRBV5-4,TGTGCCAGCAGCTTCGCGGGAGCAGATACGCAGTATTTT,CASSFAGADTQYF
TRBD2,-,TRBJ2-7,TRBV14,TGTGCCAGCAGCCCCTTATTAGCGGGAGCCTACGAGCAGTACTTC,CASSPLLAGAYEQYF
-,-,TRBJ2-6,TRBV11-1,TGTGCCACCAATGAGTGGTACTCTGGGGCCAACGTCCTGACTTTC,CATNEWYSGANVLTF
TRBD2,-,TRBJ2-7,TRBV29-1,TGCAGCGTTGAAGCCTTGCTAGCGGGAGCCTACGAGCAGTACTTC,CSVEALLAGAYEQYF
TRBD1,-,TRBJ1-2,TRBV6-5,TGTGCCAGCAGTTACTCCCTCCACAGGGGGCGTTTTGGCTACACCTTC,CASSYSLHRGRFGYTF
-,few,TRBJ2-7,TRBV4-3,TGCGCCAGCAGCCAAGAACGCAGATACGAGCAGTACTTC,CASSQERRYEQYF
-,-,TRBJ1-5,TRBV28,TGTGCCAGCAGTTTTGAGGTCAGCAATCAGCCCCAGCATTTT,CASSFEVSNQPQHF
TRBD1,-,TRBJ2-3,TRBV28,TGTGCCAGCAGTCTACGTACAGGGGTTGCAGATACGCAGTATTTT,CASSLRTGVADTQYF
-,-,TRBJ1-1,TRBV30,TGTGCCTGGGGAAACCCGGGGGGGATGAACACTGAAGCTTTCTTT,CAWGNPGGMNTEAFF
TRBD1,-,TRBJ1-1,TRBV7-8,TGTGCCAGCAGCTTACACAGGGGGAGGGTGGGCACTGAAGCTTTCTTT,CASSLHRGRVGTEAFF
-,-,TRBJ2-2,TRBV15,TGTGCCACCAGCAGGCCAGGGTTAGGCACCGGGGAGCTGTTTTTT,CATSRPGLGTGELFF
-,-,TRBJ2-7,TRBV5-1,TGCGCCAGCAGCTTCGAAGCGCGCTCCTACGAGCAGTACTTC,CASSFEARSYEQYF
TRBD1,few,TRBJ2-7,TRBV5-6,TGTGCCAGCAGCTTGGGACAGGGCCACGAGCAGTACTTC,CASSLGQGHEQYF
-,once,TRBJ2-6,TRBV7-3,TGTGCCAGCAGCTCCTTTACTGGGGCCAACGTCCTGACTTTC,CASSSFTGANVLTF
TRBD1,few,TRBJ2-3,TRBV18,TGTGCCAGCTCACCGGGGGACAGGATGGGCACAGATACGCAGTATTTT,CASSPGDRMGTDTQYF
-,-,TRBJ1-5,TRBV5-6,TGTGCCAGCAGCTCACGCGGGGGGGCCGGAGGGAGCAATCAGCCCCAGCATTTT,CASSSRGGAGGSNQPQHF
TRBD1,-,TRBJ2-1,TRBV2,TGTGCCAGCACCGGGACAGGAAACAATGAGCAGTTCTTC,CASTGTGNNEQFF
TRBD2,-,TRBJ2-1,TRBV11-2,TGTGCCAGCAGCTTAGTTTTCTATGGGGGGGAAAGCAATGAGCAGTTCTTC,CASSLVFYGGESNEQFF
TRBD1,-,TRBJ1-1,TRBV7-6,TGTGCCAGCAGACCCTCCGGGACAGGGGGCCCTGAAGCTTTCTTT,CASRPSGTGGPEAFF
-,-,TRBJ2-4,TRBV7-2,TGTGCCAGCGGCCAACAGGGTTCCAAAAACATTCAGTACTTC,CASGQQGSKNIQYF
-,-,TRBJ1-2,TRBV7-2,TGTGCCAGCAGCTTAGGGTTACCCGGCGGCTATGGCTACACCTTC,CASSLGLPGGYGYTF
TRBD1,-,TRBJ2-5,TRBV5-1,TGCGCCAGCAGCACGGGGGATGGGACAGGGGTGACCCAGTACTTC,CASSTGDGTGVTQYF
-,-,TRBJ1-3,TRBV7-2,TGTGCCAGCAGGCCCCGGGGGTCTGGAAACACCATATATTTT,CASRPRGSGNTIYF
TRBD1,-,TRBJ2-2,TRBV7-9,TGTGCCAGCAGCACCTCGACAGGGGGCTATGAGAACACCGGGGAGCTGTTTTTT,CASSTSTGGYENTGELFF
-,-,TRBJ2-7,TRBV28,TGTGCCAGCAGGACAAATACCCCCTACGAGCAGTACTTC,CASRTNTPYEQYF
TRBD1,-,TRBJ1-3,TRBV29-1,TGCAGCGTTTTAGGACAGGAGCTTATCTCTGGAAACACCATATATTTT,CSVLGQELISGNTIYF
TRBD2,-,TRBJ2-7,TRBV19,TGTGCCAGTTCCGGGACTACAGGTACCGAGCAGTACTTC,CASSGTTGTEQYF
-,-,TRBJ1-1,TRBV19,TGTGCCAGTATCACTCGGCAGGGCACTGAAGCTTTCTTT,CASITRQGTEAFF
TRBD2,few,TRBJ2-1,TRBV9,TGTGCCAGCAGCCGGACCGGGACTAGCGCGTACAATGAGCAGTTCTTC,CASSRTGTSAYNEQFF
-,-,TRBJ1-4,TRBV7-9,TGTGCCAGCAGCCCCCTTAATGAAAAACTGTTTTTT,CASSPLNEKLFF
-,-,TRBJ2-1,TRBV10-3,TGTGCCATCAGTGATGGCAGAAAAACATACAATGAGCAGTTCTTC,CAISDGRKTYNEQFF
TRBD2,-,TRBJ2-1,TRBV27,TGTGCCAGCAGTTTATGGGGGGGTGGGCCCTACAATGAGCAGTTCTTC,CASSLWGGGPYNEQFF
TRBD2,-,TRBJ2-7,TRBV30,TGTGCCTGGAGGAGTACCGGGACTACTTACGAGCAGTACTTC,CAWRSTGTTYEQYF
TRBD1,-,TRBJ1-3,TRBV5-1,TGCGCCAGCAGCTTGGGGGACAGACACTCTGGAAACACCATATATTTT,CASSLGDRHSGNTIYF
TRBD2,-,TRBJ2-1,TRBV29-1,TGCAGCGTTGTCCTGACTAGCGGGAGGGCGCGGCATGAGCAGTTCTTC,CSVVLTSGRARHEQFF
TRBD1,-,TRBJ2-7,TRBV4-3,TGCGCCAGCAGCCAGGGAAGCCGACAGGGGGCCTACGAGCAGTACTTC,CASSQGSRQGAYEQYF
-,-,TRBJ2-1,TRBV18,TGTGCCAGCTCACCAGAGGGTTGGATGGATGAGCAGTTCTTC,CASSPEGWMDEQFF
-,-,TRBJ1-2,TRBV9,TGTGCCAGCAGCGTAGAACTCAAAGCGAGTCATGGCTACACCTTC,CASSVELKASHGYTF
TRBD2,-,TRBJ2-1,TRBV2,TGTGCCAGCAGTGAAGCACCGATAGCGGGAGGAAACAATGAGCAGTTCTTC,CASSEAPIAGGNNEQFF
TRBD1,-,TRBJ1-2,TRBV28,TGTGCCAGCAGTTCGGCACAGGGGGGTTTTACGTATGGCTACACCTTC,CASSSAQGGFTYGYTF
TRBD1,-,TRBJ2-1,TRBV2,TGTGCCAGCAGTGAAGGGGTGGACAGGCACCATGAGCAGTTCTTC,CASSEGVDRHHEQFF
TRBD2,-,TRBJ2-2,TRBV4-3,TGCGCCAGCAGCCCCGGGGTAGCGGGATCCGGCACCGGGGAGCTGTTTTTT,CASSPGVAGSGTGELFF
TRBD2,-,TRBJ2-1,TRBV15,TGTGCCACCAGCAGGGGGACTAGTGGGAATGAGCAGTTCTTC,CATSRGTSGNEQFF
-,-,TRBJ2-7,TRBV29-1,TGCAGCGGCTCAGTATCAACCTACGAGCAGTACTTC,CSGSVSTYEQYF
TRBD2,-,TRBJ2-3,TRBV19,TGTGCCAGTACCGTAGTCGCGGGGGGGGGCACAGATACGCAGTATTTT,CASTVVAGGGTDTQYF
TRBD1,-,TRBJ1-4,TRBV5-1,TGCGCCAGCAGCCATAGCCCGACAGGGGGCGATGAAAAACTGTTTTTT,CASSHSPTGGDEKLFF
TRBD2,-,TRBJ2-1,TRBV7-2,TGTGCCAGCAGCTTAACACTAGCGGGAGGTGGTGAGCAGTTCTTC,CASSLTLAGGGEQFF
TRBD2,-,TRBJ2-3,TRBV2,TGTGCCAGCAGGGTAGCGGGAGGGCCCTCAGATACGCAGTATTTT,CASRVAGGPSDTQYF
-,-,TRBJ2-5,TRBV25-1,TGTGCCAGCAGTCCAAGACAGGCAGGAGAGGCCCAGTACTTC,CASSPRQAGEAQYF